The 16 T cell receptor beta chains below all came from one sample that was sequenced in a study of CD8 T cells in ankylosing spondylitis. TCRdb reanalysed the 5' RACE reads using MiXCR and keeps one entry per CDR3 protein. The repertoire includes 350,000 or so distinct CDR3 sequences, 11% of them detected once, and about a tenth sits in the top ten. The specimen was blood, either unsorted or a sorted T cell fraction (not recorded which). The receptors originated from a female donor with ankylosing spondylitis or in good health (not recorded which).

This clonotype was seen at least ten times. V usage is TRBV20-1 and J usage is TRBJ1-1; 7 positions agree with TRBD1. The CDR3 spans 17 residues. The germline V gene encodes CDR1 DFQATT and CDR2 SNEGSKA (reference sequence). V shed 0 bases, J shed 1 base, and the junction held 11 bases outside the gene matches. The CDR3 nucleotides read TGCAGTGCTAGAGATCGCTTTTGGGACAGCGCGAACACTGAAGCTTTCTTT. This codes for CSARDRFWDSANTEAFF.

This clonotype has more than one count but fewer than ten. The chain links TRBV29-1 to TRBJ1-5; 8 nucleotides align to TRBD1. The ends lost 1 base at V and 6 bases at J; junction bases unmatched: 5. Germline loops: CDR1 SQVTM, CDR2 ANQGSEA. This CDR3 contains 14 residues. CDR3 nucleotides: TGCAGCGTTGAAGGGACAGGGAGGGGTCAGCCCCAGCATTTT. Residues: CSVEGTGRGQPQHF.

About this clonotype itself: Being one base from a much bigger clone, this may be a read error. The J gene is TRBJ2-1, the V gene TRBV7-2, with D unresolved. The CDR3 runs 13 residues. Germline V lookup: CDR1 SGHTA, CDR2 FQGNSA. The CDR3 loop reads CASSFIVIGEQLF. In DNA form, the CDR3 reads TGTGCCAGCAGTTTTATTGTAATCGGTGAGCAGCTCTTC.

This clonotype was counted ten times or more. This chain connects TRBV5-1 to TRBJ2-2, with TRBD1 matching over 8 bases. V shed 0 bases, J shed 7 bases, and the junction held 14 bases outside the gene matches. This CDR3 has 18 residues. Germline values: CDR1 SGHRS, CDR2 YFSETQ. The CDR3 sequence: CASSLAGTGIGSGGELFF. CDR3 DNA: TGCGCCAGCAGCTTGGCCGGGACAGGAATAGGCTCCGGCGGGGAGCTGTTTTTT.

Many counts were recorded for this clonotype. This chain links TRBV20-1 with TRBJ2-1; maybe TRBD1 (5 bases). The CDR3 contains 12 residues. Between the trimmed V and J ends, which lost 0 bases and 10 bases, there was a span of 10 bases. Germline CDR1 and CDR2: DFQATT and SNEGSKA (reference sequence). The CDR3 region is CSARDHRWEQFF. The CDR3 DNA reads as TGCAGTGCTAGAGATCACAGGTGGGAGCAGTTCTTC.

As concerns this clonotype: Without the conserved terminal phenylalanine or tryptophan, this CDR3 likely stems from a read error. The rearrangement uses TRBV11-1 and TRBJ2-5, with TRBD2 matching over 7 bases. This CDR3 contains 13 residues. Germline V gives CDR1 SGHAT, CDR2 FQDESV (reference sequence). The trim removed 5 bases at V and 4 bases at J, leaving 4 bases unmatched. The CDR3 loop reads CASSEPGGETQYY. The CDR3 DNA reads TGTGCCAGCAGCGAACCGGGGGGAGAGACCCAGTACTAC.

This clonotype was detected many times. The chain is built from TRBV9 and TRBJ2-1; 12 positions match TRBD2. The CDR3 totals 16 residues. The V gene's germline CDR1 is SGDLS and CDR2 YYNGEE. V lost 0 bases, J lost 5 bases, and 3 bases stayed unmatched. DNA for the CDR3: TGTGCCAGCAGCGTAGACGGACTAGCGGGAAACAATGAGCAGTTCTTC. Translation: CASSVDGLAGNNEQFF.

The V and J genes are TRBV7-9 and TRBJ1-5; D gene unclear. From germline, CDR1 is SEHNR and CDR2 FQNEAQ (reference sequence). V lost 10 bases to trimming and J lost 0 bases, with 7 bases between them. The CDR3 is 12 residues long. In DNA, the CDR3 is TGTGCCACTGGGTTTAGCAATCAGCCCCAGCATTTT. It specifies CATGFSNQPQHF.

This clonotype was picked up many times. The junction and the germline gene differ at one end; a read error may be behind it. V is TRBV20-1 and J is TRBJ1-5, with a weak D call TRBD1 (5 bases). Germline assignment: CDR1 DFQATT and CDR2 SNEGSKA (reference sequence). This CDR3 is 14 amino acids long. CDR3 nucleotides: TGCAGTGCTCGAGAGGGGCGAACGAATCAGCCCCAGCATTTT. Translated, it gives CSAREGRTNQPQHF.

At least ten counts were recorded for this clonotype. CDR3 protein: CASSLDRNDQPQHF. The CDR3, as DNA: TGTGCCAGCAGCTTAGACCGGAACGATCAGCCCCAGCATTTT. The chain uses TRBV7-9 and TRBJ1-5; no clear D gene. The CDR3 length is 14 residues. Germline CDR1 SEHNR, CDR2 FQNEAQ (reference sequence). V was clipped by 1 base and J by 5 bases, with 9 bases between them.

This clonotype was seen repeatedly, ten times or more. The chain couples TRBV20-1 to TRBJ1-2; D remains ambiguous. Between the trimmed V and J ends, which lost 3 bases and 4 bases, there was a span of 18 bases. CDR1 is DFQATT and CDR2 is SNEGSKA in the germline V gene (reference sequence). The CDR3 extends over 15 amino acids. CDR3 sequence reads: CSARGGPGPFYGYTF. The CDR3, as DNA: TGCAGTGCTAGGGGTGGTCCTGGCCCCTTCTATGGCTACACCTTC.

This clonotype was recorded many times. The V gene is TRBV7-2, the J gene TRBJ2-7; D may be TRBD1 (6 bases). Deletions cut 3 bases from V and 4 bases from J, with 10 bases between. Germline CDR1 is SGHTA and CDR2 is FQGNSA. This CDR3 spans 13 amino acids. The CDR3 protein is CASSFAGAYEQYF. The CDR3 DNA reads TGTGCCAGCAGCTTTGCAGGGGCTTACGAGCAGTACTTC. The full variable domain, in which reference TRBV7-2 and TRBJ2-7 provide the parts outside the CDR3, is GAGVSQSPSNKVTEKGKDVELRCDPISGHTALYWYRQSLGQGLEFLIYFQGNSAPDKSGLPSDRFSAERTGGSVSTLTIQRTQQEDSAVYLCASSFAGAYEQYFGPGTRLTVT.

This clonotype was recorded many times. The chain has TRBV6-5 and TRBJ2-7, with no clear D. With 2 bases removed from V and 0 bases from J, the gap between germline ends came to 8 bases. The germline gives CDR1 MNHEY, CDR2 SVGAGI. CDR3 length: 14 residues. CDR3 sequence (DNA): TGTGCCAGCAGTTACGGATTCGCCTCCTACGAGCAGTACTTC. This translates into CASSYGFASYEQYF.

This clonotype was found many times. This chain joins TRBV28 and TRBJ2-7, with D unresolved. The germline V gene has CDR1 MDHEN and CDR2 SYDVKM. This CDR3 is built from 12 residues. Trimming took off 7 bases at V and 0 bases at J, with 7 bases between the two ends. The CDR3: CASNSFSYEQYF. DNA of the CDR3: TGTGCCAGCAATTCCTTCTCCTACGAGCAGTACTTC.

This chain connects TRBV20-1 to TRBJ2-5; no definite D call. CDR3 length equals 13 residues. Germline V gives CDR1 DFQATT, CDR2 SNEGSKA (reference sequence). The CDR3 region has the DNA TGCATCCCCCGGCTCCCGCTCCAAGAGACCCAGTACTTC. The encoded protein is CIPRLPLQETQYF.

Worth noting for this clonotype: Being one base from a much bigger clone, this may be a read error. V gene TRBV12-3 or TRBV12-4 combines with J gene TRBJ2-3; no reliable D call. The germline V and J ends were trimmed by 6 bases and 5 bases, with 15 bases remaining between them. CDR3 size: 14 residues. CDR3 nucleotides: TGTGCCAGCAGCGGCCCCATCCAAATAGATACGCAGTATTTT. Translating gives CASSGPIQIDTQYF.